Detailed here is one T cell receptor (beta chain). The entry originates in a study of technical replicates of blood from a handful of donors. Using immunoSEQ multiplex PCR, the repertoire was profiled, and TCRdb retains in-frame clones only, with some absent. The sample carries about 97,000 clones, 96% recorded once. V lost 1 base and J 3 bases, leaving 8 bases between the germline ends. Germline CDR1 is LGHNT and CDR2 is FRNRAP. This CDR3 has 14 residues. The V call is TRBV12-5, the J call TRBJ2-3, with no clear D. The clonotype was recovered from a human donor in good health. The specimen was T cells isolated from PBMCs. The CDR3 sequence: CASGLGYITDTQYF. CDR3 in DNA: TGTGCTAGTGGTTTGGGTTACATTACAGATACGCAGTATTTT.